The 8 T cell receptor beta chains below come from one sample, sequenced in a study of blood T cell repertoires in COVID-19. Sequenced by immunoSEQ multiplex PCR; TCRdb stores in-frame clones only, minus some. The profile shows roughly 200,000 clones, 88% of them singletons. Specimen: PBMCs or T cells enriched from blood (not recorded which). These receptors all stem from a woman aged 25 to 39 who had recovered from COVID-19.

This rearrangement joins TRBV18 to TRBJ1-1; 8 nucleotides match TRBD1. V lost 2 bases and J lost 1; bases outside the gene matches: 9. The CDR3 runs to 17 residues. Per germline, CDR1 KGHSH and CDR2 LQKENI. The CDR3 DNA is TGTGCCAGCTCACCATACGGCACCGGGACAGGGAACACTGAAGCTTTCTTT. Translating gives CASSPYGTGTGNTEAFF. Full variable domain (outside the CDR3, taken from reference TRBV18 and TRBJ1-1): NAGVMQNPRHLVRRRGQEARLRCSPMKGHSHVYWYRQLPEEGLKFMVYLQKENIIDESGMPKERFSAEFPKEGPSILRIQQVVRGDSAAYFCASSPYGTGTGNTEAFFGQGTRLTVV.

J is TRBJ2-7 and V is TRBV7-9; weak D call: TRBD2 (5 bases). Trimming took 4 bases from V and 3 from J, leaving 16 bases between them. The germline CDR1 and CDR2 sequences are SEHNR and FQNEAQ (reference sequence). This CDR3 spans 15 amino acids. This chain's CDR3 is CASSSPHARDYEQYF. For the CDR3, the DNA is TGTGCCAGCAGCTCCCCCCACGCTCGGGACTACGAGCAGTACTTC.

This clone was detected many times. This chain connects TRBV6-2 or TRBV6-3 to TRBJ2-2; D perhaps matches TRBD1 (6 bases). In germline, CDR1 is MNHEY, CDR2 SVGEGT. There are 15 residues in the CDR3. Trimming pared 0 bases from V and 1 base from J, leaving 6 bases between. CDR3 residues: CASSYSGQNTGELFF. DNA of the CDR3: TGTGCCAGCAGTTACTCGGGACAGAACACCGGGGAGCTGTTTTTT.

The chain uses TRBV19 and TRBJ1-5; D ambiguous. CDR1 is LNHDA, CDR2 SQIVND, per germline (reference sequence). This CDR3 is 16 amino acids long. V gave up 3 bases and J gave up 6 bases, with 18 bases separating them. The CDR3 sequence is CASSMGAGVGSQPQHF. The CDR3 DNA reads TGTGCCAGTAGTATGGGAGCGGGAGTAGGGAGTCAGCCCCAGCATTTT.

This clone was seen just once. The chain joins TRBV11-3 to TRBJ2-5; 10 positions agree with TRBD2. Germline trimming cut 3 bases from V and 5 bases from J; bases unmatched to any gene: 15. CDR1 is SGHNT and CDR2 is YENEEA in the germline V gene. This CDR3 spans 18 amino acids. In DNA, the CDR3 is TGTGCCAGCAGCTTGGGAGTGCAGCGGGGGGGATTCCAGGAGACCCAGTACTTC. Residues: CASSLGVQRGGFQETQYF.

On this clone itself: In the same sample, other DNA sequences code for this CDR3. The V call is TRBV5-1, the J call TRBJ2-3; weak D call: TRBD2 (6 bases). Deletions cut 0 bases from V and 1 base from J, with 9 bases between. The length of the CDR3 is 15 residues. Germline CDR1 is SGHRS and CDR2 is YFSETQ. The CDR3 bases are TGCGCCAGCAGCTTGGAAGCTAGCGGCACAGATACGCAGTATTTT. Its protein is CASSLEASGTDTQYF.

This clone showed up just a few times. This rearrangement joins TRBV4-1 to TRBJ1-2, with 8 bases matching TRBD1. CDR1 is MGHRA and CDR2 is YSYEKL in the germline V gene. The J segment lost 7 bases and the V segment lost 1 base, leaving 8 bases of the junction unmatched. The CDR3 is 15 residues long. The CDR3 coding sequence is TGCGCCAGCAGCCAAGTTCTCGGACAGGGAGGTGGCTACACCTTC. Protein sequence: CASSQVLGQGGGYTF.

The CDR3 loop reads CATSPTRWTRRTDTQYF. CDR3 DNA sequence: TGTGCCACCAGCCCCACTCGGTGGACTAGAAGGACAGATACGCAGTATTTT. The V call is TRBV15, the J call TRBJ2-3; 7 bases line up with TRBD2. The CDR3 is 17 residues long. Per the germline V gene, CDR1 is LNHNV and CDR2 is YYDKDF (reference sequence). Germline trimming cut 5 bases from V and 3 bases from J; bases unmatched to any gene: 14.